This T cell receptor beta chain derives from a study of blood T cell repertoires in COVID-19. Study context: Two negative PCRs, clearance, or symptom resolution were required of recovered Cohort 3 donors.

Repertoires were generated with immunoSEQ multiplex PCR, while TCRdb's copy carries only in-frame clones and drops some. This sample yields about 210,000 clones, of which around 87% are seen a single time; about 26% belongs to the top ten. This CDR3 comprises 13 residues. The germline V gene encodes CDR1 SGHVS and CDR2 FQNEAQ. The V gene lost 2 bases and the J gene lost 4 bases, with 9 bases spanning the gap. The rearrangement links TRBV7-8 to TRBJ2-7; unclear D gene. The receptor was isolated from a woman between 40 and 55 years old in a cohort exposed to, infected with or recovered from COVID-19 (not recorded which). Sequenced: PBMCs or T cells enriched from blood (not recorded which). The CDR3 DNA reads TGTGCCAGCAGCTTAAGTATCGGGTACGAGCAGTACTTC. It specifies CASSLSIGYEQYF.